These T cell receptor beta chains were read from a single sample in a study of T cells in Graves' hyperthyroidism and ophthalmopathy. Each CDR3 protein gets one entry after TCRdb re-called the multiplex PCR reads with MiXCR. This sample carries a few hundred thousand distinct CDR3 sequences, 35% to 55% of them seen once, and the ten largest clones take approximately 7.5%. Material: peripheral blood or thyroid tissue (not recorded which). The receptors come from a woman aged 18-29 years with Graves' hyperthyroidism. The CDR3 runs from the conserved cysteine through the conserved F or W. The D gene is left open where the match is weak. For some rows the clone size is stated as once, few or many, or as a class when expanded; others skip it.

cdr3_nt cdr3_aa v_call d_call clone_size j_call
TGTGCCAGCAGCGTAGCTGCGGAAGGGACCCACGAGCAGTACTTC CASSVAAEGTHEQYF TRBV9 NA many TRBJ2-7
TGCGCCAGCAGCTTGGACAGAACCAGTGCAACTAATGAAAAACTGTTTTTT CASSLDRTSATNEKLFF TRBV5-1 NA many TRBJ1-4
TGCAGTGCTACGGCTAGCGCAAATACGCAGTATTTT CSATASANTQYF TRBV20-1 NA few TRBJ2-3
TGTGCCAGCAGCCCCCGACAGGGCGGTAATTCACCCCTCCACTTT CASSPRQGGNSPLHF TRBV7-9 TRBD1 many TRBJ1-6
TGCGCCAGCAGCCAAGATCCTTCGACCGCTAGCACAGATACGCAGTATTTT CASSQDPSTASTDTQYF TRBV4-1 NA few TRBJ2-3
TGTGCCAGCAGCTTGGTCGGTGAGCAGTTCTTC CASSLVGEQFF TRBV7-9 NA many TRBJ2-1
TGTGCCAGCAGTGATTTGGGCTCTGGGGCCAACGTCCTGACTTTC CASSDLGSGANVLTF TRBV25-1 NA many TRBJ2-6
TGTGCCAGCAGCTTTGGGACTAGCGCGAAACCGGGGCGCTACACCTTC CASSFGTSAKPGRYTF TRBV10-3 NA NA TRBJ1-2
TGTGCCATCGCCATAGAGGGTCAAGAGACCCAGTACTTC CAIAIEGQETQYF TRBV10-3 NA NA TRBJ2-5
TGCAGTGCCACCGGGACAGGGGACTCTGGGGCCAACGTCCTGACTTTC CSATGTGDSGANVLTF TRBV20-1 TRBD1 NA TRBJ2-6
TGTGCCAGCAGTGAACTCACTAGCGGGAGTGGCGATGAGCAGTTCTTC CASSELTSGSGDEQFF TRBV25-1 TRBD2 few TRBJ2-1
TGTGCCAGCAGGGGGACTAGCGGGTCAGATACGCAGTATTTT CASRGTSGSDTQYF TRBV2 TRBD2 many TRBJ2-3
TGTGCCAGCAGCCCATGGACGGTCACTGAAGCTTTCTTT CASSPWTVTEAFF TRBV12-3/TRBV12-4 NA NA TRBJ1-1
TGCAGTGCTAGAGCCTTCGGGACAGGGGACACTGAAGCTTTCTTT CSARAFGTGDTEAFF TRBV20-1 TRBD1 NA TRBJ1-1
TGTGCCAGCAGTTTAAGGCGTACAGGGGGAGGGGAAAAACTGTTTTTT CASSLRRTGGGEKLFF TRBV12-3/TRBV12-4 TRBD1 NA TRBJ1-4
TGTGCCAGCAGTGTAGGGAGGGGTGAAGCTTTCTTT CASSVGRGEAFF TRBV25-1 NA many TRBJ1-1
TGTGCCAGCAGTCGAACCGTCAGCGAGCAGTACTTC CASSRTVSEQYF TRBV12-3/TRBV12-4 NA many TRBJ2-7
TGCAGCGCCGGGACTAGCGGGACTGTCGAGCAGTACTTC CSAGTSGTVEQYF TRBV29-1 TRBD2 many TRBJ2-7
TGTGCCAGCAGCGTTGAGGAGCGGGAGTACGAGCAGTACTTC CASSVEEREYEQYF TRBV7-4 TRBD2 NA TRBJ2-7
TGTGCCAGCAGCTACGAAGAGAACACTGGGGAGCTGTTTTTT CASSYEENTGELFF TRBV7-3 NA NA TRBJ2-2
TGCGCCAGCAGCTGGGGACTAGCGGGAGAACTTCACGAGCAGTACTTC CASSWGLAGELHEQYF TRBV5-1 TRBD2 NA TRBJ2-7
TGCAGTGCCAGCAGCGAGACTAGCGGGAGTTACGAGCAGTACTTC CSASSETSGSYEQYF TRBV20-1 TRBD2 NA TRBJ2-7
TGCAGCGTAGCCGGGACAGGGAACGAGCAGTACTTC CSVAGTGNEQYF TRBV29-1 TRBD1 once TRBJ2-7
TGCAGTGCTTCTAAAGGGACAGGAAAAGAGACCCAGTACTTC CSASKGTGKETQYF TRBV20-1 TRBD1 NA TRBJ2-5
TGTGCCAGCAGCCATTCCTCCCGCCGAGAAGGACGAGAGACCCAGTACTTC CASSHSSRREGRETQYF TRBV5-6 NA many TRBJ2-5
TGTGCCAGCAGCGTTGAAGGGCAGGCCCTGAACACTGAAGCTTTCTTT CASSVEGQALNTEAFF TRBV7-9 NA NA TRBJ1-1
TGTGCCAGCAGCCAAGAGGCGACAGGAAACTATGGCTACACCTTC CASSQEATGNYGYTF TRBV4-2 NA many TRBJ1-2
TGTGCCAGCAGCCAAAATAGCGGGACATACAATGAGCAGTTCTTC CASSQNSGTYNEQFF TRBV12-3/TRBV12-4 TRBD2 NA TRBJ2-1
TGTGCCACTATGGTTGGAGGCAACACCTTC CATMVGGNTF TRBV5-4 NA NA TRBJ1-2
TGCAGTGCTTACCCCTCTCTCTCCATCTATGGCTACACCTTC CSAYPSLSIYGYTF TRBV20-1 NA many TRBJ1-2
TGCTCCGGGGGGGCAGGGATCTACGAGCAGTACTTC CSGGAGIYEQYF TRBV29-1 TRBD2 NA TRBJ2-7
TGTGCCAGCAGCGTAGCACCTAGGGCCTACGAGCAGTACTTC CASSVAPRAYEQYF TRBV9 NA many TRBJ2-7
TGTGCCACCAGCGGCGCAGATCAGCCCCAGCATTTT CATSGADQPQHF TRBV15 NA many TRBJ1-5
TGTGCCAGCAGAGGGGGGGGCTACTCCTACGAGCAGTACTTC CASRGGGYSYEQYF TRBV27 NA NA TRBJ2-7
TGTGCCAGTGGGCGGATGGGCGCTGAGACCCAGTACTTC CASGRMGAETQYF TRBV19 NA NA TRBJ2-5
TGCAGTGCTAGAGATCCGGGAGGGGTTGAGACCCAGTACTTC CSARDPGGVETQYF TRBV20-1 TRBD2 many TRBJ2-5
TGTGCCAGCAGTGAAGCACGGTCATTGAACACTGAAGCTTTCTTT CASSEARSLNTEAFF TRBV6-1 NA many TRBJ1-1
TGTGCCAGCAGGCTGGGACAGGGGTTGAGAAGGCCCCAGCATTTT CASRLGQGLRRPQHF TRBV12-3/TRBV12-4 TRBD1 many TRBJ1-5
TGTGCCAGCAGTATAACGGAGAACACTGAAGCTTTCTTT CASSITENTEAFF TRBV6-6 NA many TRBJ1-1
TGTGCCACCAGGGGAGGGGGACAAGAGACCCAGTACTTC CATRGGGQETQYF TRBV15 NA many TRBJ2-5
TGTGCCAGCAGCTTAGTAGGGGGCAATGAGCAGTTCTTC CASSLVGGNEQFF TRBV7-9 NA few TRBJ2-1
TGTGCCTGGATCAACGCCAACTCCTACGAGCAGTACTTC CAWINANSYEQYF TRBV30 NA few TRBJ2-7